The next 14 T cell receptor beta chains were all read from a single sample in a study of Graves' ophthalmopathy and Graves' hyperthyroidism. RNA transcripts were the template, and TCR beta CDR3 regions were amplified from them. The first-round RT-PCR employed HTBI primers together with the Qiagen OneStep RT-PCR kit. A multiplex PCR was then performed as the second round. MiXCR, run by TCRdb on the multiplex PCR reads, gives a single entry per CDR3 protein. The repertoire holds 500,000 to 800,000 distinct CDR3 sequences, with more than 40% as singletons. The sequenced material came from peripheral blood. These receptors were taken from an adult man with Graves' ophthalmopathy.

This clonotype has at least ten counts. The rearrangement links TRBV11-2 to TRBJ1-1, with 7 bases that match TRBD1. The germline V gene has CDR1 SGHAT and CDR2 FQNNGV. Trimming cost V 5 bases and J 4 bases; bases outside gene matches: 13. The CDR3 has 16 amino acids. This chain's CDR3 is CASSNAAWTGATEAFF. CDR3 DNA: TGTGCCAGCAGCAACGCGGCCTGGACAGGAGCCACTGAAGCTTTCTTT.

DNA of the CDR3: TGTGCCAGCAGTTATACAGGGGGGTATTCCTACGAGCAGTACTTC. Translating gives CASSYTGGYSYEQYF. This chain uses TRBV6-2 or TRBV6-3 with TRBJ2-7; 8 bases are a match to TRBD1. This CDR3 comprises 15 residues. The germline CDR1 and CDR2 sequences are MNHEY and SVGEGT. Unmatched junction bases numbered 5, after V lost 3 bases and J lost 1 base.

As for this clonotype: This may be a read error, as it is one base from a much larger clone. As DNA, the CDR3 is TGTGCCAGCACCTTGGGGGACAGGGGCTACGAGCAGTACTTC. This translates into CASTLGDRGYEQYF. The chain recombines TRBV5-6 with TRBJ2-7; 10 bases are a match to TRBD1. CDR3 length: 14 amino acids. Germline V lookup: CDR1 SGHDT, CDR2 YYEEEE.

This clonotype came up a few times. This sequence joins TRBV7-9 and TRBJ2-7; 9 bases agree with TRBD2. The CDR3 consists of 16 residues. Germline CDR1 SEHNR, CDR2 FQNEAQ (reference sequence). With V trimmed by 5 bases and J by 4 bases, 12 bases remained unmatched. CDR3 sequence: CASSQAERGAEYEQYF. The CDR3 DNA follows: TGTGCCAGCAGCCAAGCGGAGCGGGGGGCGGAGTACGAGCAGTACTTC.

This clonotype was seen repeatedly, ten times or more. The chain has TRBV20-1 and TRBJ1-2; D gene uncertain. Deletions cut 1 base from V and 2 bases from J, with 5 bases between. In germline, CDR1 is DFQATT, CDR2 SNEGSKA (reference sequence). The CDR3 is 12 amino acids. The CDR3 region has the DNA TGCAGTGCTAGAGTCGTAAACTATGGCTACACCTTC. Amino acid sequence: CSARVVNYGYTF.

This clonotype came up many times. V is TRBV19 and J is TRBJ1-2; D is perhaps TRBD1 (5 bases). The V gene's germline CDR1 is LNHDA and CDR2 SQIVND (reference sequence). V dropped 4 bases and J dropped 3 bases, with 9 bases sitting between them. The CDR3 length is 13 residues. The CDR3 DNA sequence: TGTGCCAGTAGTACAGGGTTGGACTATGGCTACACCTTC. Its translation: CASSTGLDYGYTF.

The rearrangement uses TRBV5-8 and TRBJ1-2, with D tentatively TRBD1 (6 bases). V was trimmed by 3 bases and J by 5 bases, leaving 14 bases between them. Germline V CDR1 and CDR2: SGHTS, YDEGEE. The CDR3 totals 14 residues. In DNA form, the CDR3 reads TGTGCCAGCAGCTCCCTGCGGACAGCTTATGGCTACACCTTC. It codes for CASSSLRTAYGYTF.

Concerning this clonotype: One end of the junction is discordant with germline, which a read error may explain. This sequence joins TRBV7-9 and TRBJ2-6; D is possibly TRBD1 (6 bases). Germline V gives CDR1 SEHNR, CDR2 FQNEAQ (reference sequence). The CDR3 runs 13 residues. Here the CDR3 DNA reads TGTGCCCGCTCGAGGGCAGGGGACAACGTCCTGACTTTC. It translates to CARSRAGDNVLTF.

This clonotype was recorded at least ten times. The chain couples TRBV5-1 to TRBJ1-2; D is ambiguous. The ends were cut back, 0 bases at V and 3 bases at J, with 9 bases in the middle. CDR3 length equals 14 residues. Germline V lookup: CDR1 SGHRS, CDR2 YFSETQ. The CDR3 sequence: CASSLAVGDYGYTF. The DNA of the CDR3 is TGCGCCAGCAGCTTGGCCGTTGGAGACTATGGCTACACCTTC.

This clonotype was counted at least ten times. This rearrangement joins TRBV19 to TRBJ2-7, with 9 positions matching TRBD2. J was trimmed by 4 bases and V by 3 bases; bases with no gene match: 7. The CDR3 is 15 residues long. Germline loops: CDR1 LNHDA, CDR2 SQIVND (reference sequence). The CDR3 DNA follows: TGTGCCAGTAGTATGGCCCCGGGACTAGCTTACGAGCAGTACTTC. It encodes CASSMAPGLAYEQYF. The whole variable domain, remainder taken from reference TRBV19 and TRBJ2-7, is DGGITQSPKYLFRKEGQNVTLSCEQNLNHDAMYWYRQDPGQGLRLIYYSQIVNDFQKGDIAEGYSVSREKKESFPLTVTSAQKNPTAFYLCASSMAPGLAYEQYFGPGTRLTVT.

A note on this clonotype: This could be a read error, since a much larger clone is one nucleotide away. The chain employs TRBV10-3 and TRBJ2-7; D might be TRBD1 (6 bases). This CDR3 spans 15 amino acids. The germline CDR1 and CDR2 sequences are ENHRY and SYGVKD. CDR3 region: CASSFLVGAVYKQYF. Written as DNA, the CDR3 is TGTGCCAGCAGTTTCCTAGTGGGGGCGGTCTACAAGCAGTACTTC.

Only a few counts were recorded for this clonotype. The chain combines TRBV7-2 with TRBJ1-1; 11 nucleotides line up with TRBD1. The length of the CDR3 is 18 residues. V lost 1 base and J lost 1; bases outside the gene matches: 8. Germline CDR1 SGHTA, CDR2 FQGNSA. DNA for the CDR3: TGTGCCAGCAGCTTAGAGACCGGGACAGGGGGTGAGAACACTGAAGCTTTCTTT. Its translation is CASSLETGTGGENTEAFF.

The chain couples TRBV19 to TRBJ1-1, with 8 bases matching TRBD1. The CDR3 runs to 14 residues. Germline loops: CDR1 LNHDA, CDR2 SQIVND (reference sequence). The CDR3 spells CASRLRGRLVEAFF. The CDR3 DNA reads TGTGCTAGCAGGCTCAGGGGGCGTCTGGTTGAAGCTTTCTTT.

This clonotype was counted between two and nine times. The chain links TRBV6-6 to TRBJ1-5; D is uncertain. Germline V gives CDR1 MNHNY, CDR2 SVGAGI (reference sequence). V was trimmed by 8 bases and J by 1 base, leaving 12 bases between them. The length of the CDR3 is 14 residues. The CDR3 sequence is CASGKRESNQPQHF. CDR3 sequence (DNA): TGTGCCAGCGGTAAGAGGGAAAGCAATCAGCCCCAGCATTTT.